The rows below give T cell receptor beta chains drawn from one sample of a study of cytomegalovirus exposure and HLA in healthy donors. Profiling relied on immunoSEQ multiplex PCR, and the TCRdb table lists in-frame clones only, not all of them. The sample has fewer than 80,000 clones, around 67% seen once. The sequenced sample consisted of PBMCs. The receptors derive from a woman aged 45-60 years in good health and CMV-seropositive. The CDR3 runs from the conserved cysteine through the conserved F or W. The order of the fields is V gene, D gene, clone size, J gene, CDR3 protein, CDR3 DNA. The D gene is left open where the match is weak. Clone size is given for some rows only: seen once, a few or many times, or a class if the clone is expanded.

TRBV7-3	TRBD1	NA	TRBJ1-1	CASSPQGAQFMNTEAFF	TGTGCCAGCAGCCCACAGGGGGCCCAATTCATGAACACTGAAGCTTTCTTT
TRBV29-1	TRBD1	few	TRBJ1-1	CSVGTGANTEAFF	TGCAGCGTCGGGACAGGGGCGAACACTGAAGCTTTCTTT
TRBV6-5	TRBD1	NA	TRBJ2-2	CASSEQGGTGELFF	TGTGCCAGCAGTGAACAGGGGGGCACCGGGGAGCTGTTTTTT
TRBV29-1	NA	NA	TRBJ1-2	CSVPRQDPYGYTF	TGCAGCGTGCCACGACAGGACCCCTATGGCTACACCTTC
TRBV11-2	NA	NA	TRBJ1-2	CASSLGQSYGYTF	TGTGCCAGCAGCTTAGGACAGTCCTATGGCTACACCTTC
TRBV7-9	TRBD1	NA	TRBJ1-2	CAIHRDRVGYGYTF	TGTGCCATCCACCGGGACAGGGTAGGGTATGGCTACACCTTC
TRBV10-3	NA	NA	TRBJ1-6	CATTGDVDSPLHF	TGTGCCACCACGGGTGATGTGGATTCACCCCTCCACTTT
TRBV9	NA	NA	TRBJ2-2	CASSGFTELYDNTGELFF	TGTGCCAGCAGCGGATTCACAGAACTCTACGACAACACCGGGGAGCTGTTTTTT
TRBV5-1	TRBD1	few	TRBJ2-5	CASSKGPGQGGETQYF	TGCGCCAGCAGCAAAGGCCCGGGACAGGGAGGGGAGACCCAGTACTTC
TRBV7-9	NA	NA	TRBJ1-2	CASTLGGENGYTF	TGTGCCAGCACCTTGGGAGGGGAGAACGGCTACACCTTC
TRBV30	TRBD1	NA	TRBJ1-2	CAWSVTGTGGDGYTF	TGTGCCTGGAGTGTGACCGGGACAGGGGGCGATGGCTACACCTTC
TRBV6-6	NA	NA	TRBJ1-5	CASSQGGQPQHF	TGTGCCAGCAGTCAGGGAGGTCAGCCCCAGCATTTT
TRBV2	NA	NA	TRBJ1-6	CASKESSPLHF	TGTGCCAGCAAAGAGAGCTCACCCCTCCACTTT
TRBV5-1	NA	NA	TRBJ2-3	CASSLSRGTDTQYF	TGCGCCAGCAGCTTGTCTCGAGGCACAGATACGCAGTATTTT
TRBV9	TRBD2	NA	TRBJ2-6	CASRGGVIKPEGSGANVLTF	TGTGCCAGCAGGGGAGGGGTCATCAAACCGGAGGGGTCTGGGGCCAACGTCCTGACTTTC
TRBV27	NA	NA	TRBJ2-1	CASSIGSGTSFNEQFF	TGTGCCAGCAGTATAGGATCCGGGACAAGCTTCAATGAGCAGTTCTTC
TRBV19	NA	few	TRBJ1-6	CASSIDPLNSERDYNSPLHF	TGTGCCAGTAGTATAGACCCGCTGAACTCGGAACGGGATTATAATTCACCCCTCCACTTT
TRBV6-5	NA	NA	TRBJ1-2	CASSYVGSSEEGYTF	TGTGCCAGCAGTTACGTCGGATCCTCAGAGGAGGGCTACACCTTC
TRBV27	TRBD1	NA	TRBJ2-2	CASSPWDRVIGELFF	TGTGCCAGCAGCCCGTGGGACAGGGTGATCGGGGAGCTGTTTTTT
TRBV19	TRBD1	NA	TRBJ1-2	CASSIGDRGIGYTF	TGTGCCAGTAGTATTGGGGACAGGGGAATTGGCTACACCTTC
TRBV5-1	NA	few	TRBJ1-2	CASRASPGMDGYTF	TGCGCCAGCAGGGCGTCCCCAGGGATGGATGGCTACACCTTC
TRBV15	NA	NA	TRBJ2-5	CATSRDRRSPETQYF	TGTGCCACCAGCAGAGATCGGCGGTCACCTGAGACCCAGTACTTC
TRBV2	NA	NA	TRBJ1-4	CASGARTTNEKLFF	TGTGCCAGCGGGGCGAGGACAACTAATGAAAAACTGTTTTTT
TRBV2	NA	few	TRBJ1-1	CASSTRGTEAFF	TGTGCCAGCAGTACCAGGGGCACTGAAGCTTTCTTT